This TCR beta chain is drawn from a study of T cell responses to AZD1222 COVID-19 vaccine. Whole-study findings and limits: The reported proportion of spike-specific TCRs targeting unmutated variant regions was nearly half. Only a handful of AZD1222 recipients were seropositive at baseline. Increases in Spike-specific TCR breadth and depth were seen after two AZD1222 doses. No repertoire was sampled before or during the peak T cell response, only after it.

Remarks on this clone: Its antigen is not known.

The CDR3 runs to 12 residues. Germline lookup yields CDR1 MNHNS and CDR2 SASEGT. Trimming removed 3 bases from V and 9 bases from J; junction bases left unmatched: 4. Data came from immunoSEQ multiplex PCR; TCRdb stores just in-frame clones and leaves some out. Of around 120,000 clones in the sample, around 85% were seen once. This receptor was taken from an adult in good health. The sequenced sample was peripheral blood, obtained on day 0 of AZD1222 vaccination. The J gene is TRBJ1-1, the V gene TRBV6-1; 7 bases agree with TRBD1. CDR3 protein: CASSEMDRKAFF. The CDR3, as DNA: TGTGCCAGCAGTGAGATGGACAGGAAAGCTTTCTTT.